The subject of this entry is one TCR beta chain. Its antigen is not known. CD45RA-negative memory and CD45RA+ naive subsets were split from the CD4+ cells. These data are taken from a study of shared clonotypes between healthy human individuals. Looked up from germline, CDR1 is MNHNS and CDR2 is SASEGT. This CDR3 contains 15 residues. V dropped 5 bases and J dropped 6; count of bases not matched to a gene: 10. Findings of the study overall: Roughly 4.6% of naive CD4 clonotypes were common to a few donors.

Profiled with immunoSEQ multiplex PCR; TCRdb holds only in-frame clones, not every one. The sample holds over a million clones, approximately 80% seen once. This sequence joins TRBV6-1 and TRBJ2-7; TRBD2 agrees at 10 bases. This sequence was found in a man aged 18 to 29 in good health. Some clones in this sample may be carry-over from other donors' samples. The sequencing input was memory CD4+ T cells from PBMCs. The subset here: CD45RA-negative fraction. DNA for the CDR3: TGTGCCAGCAGTTTAAGCGGGAGGGCCTCTTTCGAGCAGTACTTC. Encoded protein: CASSLSGRASFEQYF.